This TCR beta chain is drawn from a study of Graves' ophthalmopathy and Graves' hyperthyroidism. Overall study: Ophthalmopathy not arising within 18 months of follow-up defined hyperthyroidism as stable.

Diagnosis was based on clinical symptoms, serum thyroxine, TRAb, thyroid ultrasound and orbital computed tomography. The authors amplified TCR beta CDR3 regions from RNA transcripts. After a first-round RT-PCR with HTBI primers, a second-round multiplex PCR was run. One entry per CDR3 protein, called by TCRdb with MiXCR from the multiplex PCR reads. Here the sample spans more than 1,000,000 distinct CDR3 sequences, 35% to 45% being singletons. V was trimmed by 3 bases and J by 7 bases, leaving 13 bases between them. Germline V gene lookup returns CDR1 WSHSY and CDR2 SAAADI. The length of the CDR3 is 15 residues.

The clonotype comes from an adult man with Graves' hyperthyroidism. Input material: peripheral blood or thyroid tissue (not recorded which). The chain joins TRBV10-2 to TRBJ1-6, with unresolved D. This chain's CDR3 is CASSDEGLRNSPLHF. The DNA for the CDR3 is TGCGCCAGCAGTGACGAAGGACTTCGAAATTCACCCCTCCACTTT.